The clone carrying this T cell receptor (beta chain) was observed a single time. TCR beta from blood CD8+ and CD4+ T cells was sequenced. The source of the sample is a study of CD8 T cells in Susac syndrome. RNA in amounts of roughly 0.5 to 1 ug was reverse transcribed with random hexamers. TCRdb re-analysed the immunoSEQ multiplex PCR reads in MiXCR, keeping a single row per CDR3 protein. The repertoire holds roughly 150,000 distinct CDR3 sequences, with over 85% as singletons. Sequences were obtained from CD4+ T cells from PBMCs. The receptor was isolated from a human donor in good health.

The CDR3 is CASSQTDGGLNEQFF. The CDR3 nucleotides are TGTGCCAGCAGCCAAACCGACGGCGGTTTAAATGAGCAGTTCTTC. V is TRBV3-1 and J is TRBJ2-1; D gene ambiguous. With 2 bases removed from V and 7 bases from J, the gap between germline ends came to 15 bases. The V gene's germline CDR1 is LGHDT and CDR2 YNNKEL (reference sequence). The CDR3 length is 15 residues.